The 22 T cell receptor beta chains listed next were all sequenced from one sample in a study of OX40 agonist ivuxolimab in advanced cancers. TCRdb's copy holds only in-frame clones and misses some; the assay was immunoSEQ multiplex PCR. The sample has 10,000 to 15,000 clones, 69% seen once. The specimen comprised CD4+ or CD8+ T cells sorted from blood, sampled in a trial of the OX40 agonist ivuxolimab. These receptors came from an adult with an advanced solid tumor such as melanoma, head and neck, liver or kidney cancer.

The V gene is TRBV28, the J gene TRBJ1-2; D remains unclear. The CDR3 consists of 15 residues. V lost 1 base and J 0 bases, leaving 9 bases between the germline ends. Germline CDR1 reads MDHEN; CDR2 reads SYDVKM. The CDR3 DNA follows: TGTGCCAGCAGTTTATTGCGGGCGGCTAACTATGGCTACACCTTC. Translation gives CASSLLRAANYGYTF.

With respect to this clone: With a much larger clone just one base away, this may be a read error. This chain uses TRBV11-1 with TRBJ2-7, with no clear D. V was clipped by 1 base and J by 3 bases, with 4 bases between them. Germline CDR1 reads SGHAT; CDR2 reads FQDESV (reference sequence). This CDR3 has 12 residues. The CDR3 sequence: CASSLGDYEQYF. The DNA for the CDR3 is TGTGCCAGCAGCTTAGGGGACTACGAGCAGTACTTC.

This sequence joins TRBV29-1 and TRBJ2-1; D is unclear. V gave up 6 bases and J gave up 10 bases, with 13 bases separating them. From germline, CDR1 is SQVTM and CDR2 ANQGSEA. There are 11 residues in the CDR3. The CDR3 coding sequence is TGCAGCGTCCCAGTGGGGATGGAGCAGTTCTTC. It is translated as CSVPVGMEQFF.

The gene calls are TRBV7-9 and TRBJ2-7; possible D gene TRBD1, 7 bases. V gave up 5 bases and J gave up 3 bases, with 14 bases separating them. Germline values: CDR1 SEHNR, CDR2 FQNEAQ (reference sequence). The CDR3 runs to 14 residues. CDR3 sequence (DNA): TGTGCCAGCAGCCCAGGGGGGTTTCTCTACGAGCAGTACTTC. Translation: CASSPGGFLYEQYF.

This chain's CDR3 is CATTASQISNQPQHF. Here the CDR3 DNA reads TGTGCCACCACCGCCTCACAGATTAGCAATCAGCCCCAGCATTTT. The rearrangement links TRBV28 to TRBJ1-5, with D uncertain. This CDR3 spans 15 amino acids. Trimming took 10 bases from V and 0 from J, leaving 16 bases between them. Per germline, CDR1 MDHEN and CDR2 SYDVKM.

This clone was observed a few times. The genes are TRBV7-8 and TRBJ1-5; D not certain. This CDR3 comprises 17 residues. Trimming pared 5 bases from V and 0 bases from J, leaving 17 bases between. Germline lookup yields CDR1 SGHVS and CDR2 FQNEAQ. For the CDR3, the DNA is TGTGCCAGCAGCCCTAACGTCGGGCAGCTTAGCAATCAGCCCCAGCATTTT. Translation: CASSPNVGQLSNQPQHF.

The rearrangement uses TRBV5-5 and TRBJ2-1, with TRBD2 identical over 10 bases. Germline assignment: CDR1 SGHKS and CDR2 YYEKEE (reference sequence). This CDR3 has 15 residues. The V gene end was trimmed by 6 bases and the J gene end by 3 bases; junction bases not matched to a gene: 6. CDR3 region: CASKNGLADYNEQFF. CDR3 sequence (DNA): TGTGCCAGCAAAAACGGACTAGCGGACTACAATGAGCAGTTCTTC.

This clone was detected once. V gene TRBV9 combines with J gene TRBJ2-2; D is perhaps TRBD1 or TRBD2 (5 bases each). There are 15 residues in the CDR3. V lost 0 bases to trimming and J lost 6 bases, with 12 bases between them. From germline, CDR1 is SGDLS and CDR2 YYNGEE. CDR3 in amino acids: CASSVAGLGSGELFF. In nucleotides, the CDR3 is TGTGCCAGCAGCGTAGCGGGGCTGGGGTCCGGGGAGCTGTTTTTT.

This clone was seen a single time. The CDR3 loop reads CASSQAPSLDRVYEQYF. CDR3 DNA: TGTGCCAGCAGCCAAGCCCCGTCCCTCGACAGGGTCTACGAGCAGTACTTC. This chain connects TRBV5-4 to TRBJ2-7; TRBD1 matches at 7 bases. The germline gives CDR1 SGHNT, CDR2 YYREEE (reference sequence). CDR3 length: 17 amino acids. V lost 4 bases to trimming and J lost 3 bases; unmatched junction nucleotides: 16.

The chain employs TRBV9 and TRBJ2-3; no definite D call. Trimming pared 0 bases from V and 4 bases from J, leaving 12 bases between. The CDR3 length is 15 residues. The V gene's germline CDR1 is SGDLS and CDR2 YYNGEE. CDR3 sequence: CASSVAPRSADTQYF. In DNA form, the CDR3 reads TGTGCCAGCAGCGTAGCCCCGCGCTCCGCAGATACGCAGTATTTT.

The chain is built from TRBV7-7 and TRBJ2-7; D is uncertain. The CDR3 contains 18 residues. Germline loops: CDR1 SSHAT, CDR2 FNYEAQ (reference sequence). The germline V and J ends were trimmed by 5 bases and 2 bases, with 25 bases remaining between them. CDR3 in amino acids: CASSPPFFGSWRTYEQYF. In DNA, the CDR3 is TGTGCCAGCAGCCCGCCTTTTTTCGGTTCGTGGAGAACCTACGAGCAGTACTTC.

This clone was counted a single time. The gene calls are TRBV29-1 and TRBJ2-7; D unclear. This CDR3 comprises 10 residues. V was trimmed by 3 bases and J by 3 bases, leaving 3 bases between them. Germline loops: CDR1 SQVTM, CDR2 ANQGSEA. The CDR3 nucleotides read TGCAGCGTTGAGGACTACGAGCAGTACTTC. Its protein product is CSVEDYEQYF.

The V and J genes are TRBV28 and TRBJ1-4, with TRBD1 matching over 8 bases. Germline V CDR1 and CDR2: MDHEN, SYDVKM. The CDR3 has 15 amino acids. V lost 3 bases and J lost 10; bases outside the gene matches: 10. The CDR3: CASSFLGQGAGKLFF. In DNA, the CDR3 is TGTGCCAGCAGTTTCTTAGGGCAGGGGGCAGGAAAACTGTTTTTT.

This chain uses TRBV7-2 with TRBJ1-4; a possible D gene is TRBD1 (5 bases). This CDR3 comprises 16 residues. CDR1 and CDR2 from the germline V gene are SGHTA and FQGNSA. Deletions cut 1 base from V and 7 bases from J, with 16 bases between. CDR3 protein: CASSLENGGDTEKLFF. The CDR3 DNA follows: TGTGCCAGCAGCTTAGAGAATGGGGGGGATACTGAAAAACTGTTTTTT.

The chain combines TRBV4-1 with TRBJ2-3, with 9 positions matching TRBD2. CDR1 MGHRA and CDR2 YSYEKL come from the germline V gene. This CDR3 has 16 residues. The trim removed 3 bases at V and 5 bases at J, leaving 9 bases unmatched. The CDR3 is CASSHGSGGYIDTQYF. As DNA, the CDR3 is TGCGCCAGCAGCCATGGCAGCGGGGGGTATATAGATACGCAGTATTTT.

This chain connects TRBV6-5 to TRBJ2-7; weak D call: TRBD2 (5 bases). This CDR3 spans 12 amino acids. Trimming removed 6 bases at V and 2 bases at J, with 8 bases between. CDR1 and CDR2 from the germline V gene are MNHEY and SVGAGI. The CDR3 here is CASSGLTYEQYF. CDR3 DNA sequence: TGTGCCAGCAGCGGACTCACCTACGAGCAGTACTTC.

This sequence joins TRBV16 and TRBJ2-7; TRBD2 agrees at 12 bases. The CDR3 loop spans 15 amino acids. Germline V gives CDR1 KGHSY, CDR2 FQNENV. After removal of 4 bases from V and 6 bases from J, the junction contained 7 bases not matched to a gene. This chain's CDR3 is CASSRASGRAGEQYF. As DNA, the CDR3 is TGTGCCAGCAGCCGGGCTAGCGGGAGGGCCGGCGAGCAGTACTTC.

The chain joins TRBV27 to TRBJ2-7; D is undetermined. CDR1 is MNHEY and CDR2 is SMNVEV in the germline V gene (reference sequence). This CDR3 is 14 amino acids long. V was shortened by 8 bases and J by 3 bases, with 17 bases between the two germline ends. The CDR3 DNA reads TGTGCCAGCCCCAGGAGACGGATCCTCTACGAGCAGTACTTC. Its translation is CASPRRRILYEQYF.

CDR3 amino acids: CASSILVSGGTEAFF. The CDR3 coding sequence is TGTGCCAGTAGTATTTTGGTCTCGGGTGGAACTGAAGCTTTCTTT. The rearrangement uses TRBV19 and TRBJ1-1; D call uncertain. V was pared by 3 bases and J by 5 bases, with 16 bases between. This CDR3 region has 15 residues. In germline, CDR1 is LNHDA, CDR2 SQIVND (reference sequence).

This clone was observed a single time. V and J are TRBV4-2 and TRBJ1-1; tentative D call: TRBD1 (5 bases). The V gene's germline CDR1 is LGHNA and CDR2 YNFKEQ. The CDR3 sequence is 14 residues long. Trimming cost V 3 bases and J 6 bases, with 14 bases left between them. CDR3 region: CASSQGGEFAEAFF. CDR3 sequence (DNA): TGTGCCAGCAGCCAGGGGGGGGAATTTGCTGAAGCTTTCTTT.

V gene TRBV6-1 combines with J gene TRBJ2-7; 7 bases line up with TRBD1. In germline, CDR1 is MNHNS, CDR2 SASEGT. This CDR3 has 12 residues. V trimming: 8 bases; J trimming: 3 bases; junction bases outside the gene matches: 4. Here the CDR3 DNA reads TGTGCCAGCGAGGACAGGATCTACGAGCAGTACTTC. It is translated as CASEDRIYEQYF.

This clone is a singleton in its sample. This chain uses TRBV10-3 with TRBJ2-7; 14 positions agree with TRBD2. The CDR3 spans 15 residues. Germline-derived CDR1 and CDR2 are ENHRY and SYGVKD. After removal of 4 bases from V and 7 bases from J, the junction contained 6 bases not matched to a gene. DNA for the CDR3: TGTGCCATCAGTGGGGCGGGACTAGCGGGGGAAGAGCAGTACTTC. Residues: CAISGAGLAGEEQYF.